This T cell receptor beta chain was profiled in a study of T-cell memory formation after mild COVID-19. Study summary: Clusters of TCRs were largely donor specific. The study, taken as a whole, reports: Second-wave clones peaking on day 37 lacked confirmed SARS-CoV-2 specificity.

The CDR3 totals 15 residues. Trimming removed 1 base from V and 4 bases from J; junction bases left unmatched: 4. Germline assignment: CDR1 SGHRS and CDR2 YFSETQ. This clonotype was detected a few times. Its target is not known. MiXCR was run by TCRdb on the 5' RACE reads, yielding one entry per CDR3 protein. The data contain 160,000 or so distinct CDR3 sequences, roughly 28% of them singletons. Sequenced input: PBMCs or a T cell subset sorted from them (not recorded which). This TCR came from an adult woman who had mild COVID-19 (a few samples of this study predate the infection). Cell type and time point are not known. The J gene is TRBJ1-2, the V gene TRBV5-1; the match to TRBD1 covers 10 bases. CDR3 residues: CASSLMTGGVYGYTF. CDR3 DNA: TGCGCCAGCAGCTTGATGACAGGGGGCGTCTATGGCTACACCTTC.